Listed here are 25 T cell receptor beta chains from one sample, sequenced in a study of Ad26.COV2.S vaccination and SARS-CoV-2 variants. Assay used: immunoSEQ multiplex PCR; TCRdb lists only in-frame clones, some missing. The sample consists of 300,000 to 400,000 clones, 86% of them appearing once. The treatment denotes: some 20 received Ad26.COV2.S at low or high dose, single or two shots; about 5 received placebo; per-sample allocation not given. Sampling was done on day 63 after the first vaccine or placebo injection. Sequenced material: peripheral blood, taken in a trial of Ad26.COV2.S vaccine versus placebo. These receptors all come from a person between 18 and 59 years old who received the Ad26.COV2.S COVID-19 vaccine or a placebo.

Concerning this clone: Other nucleotide sequences in the sample specify the same CDR3. This chain joins TRBV7-2 and TRBJ1-1; D remains ambiguous. CDR3 size: 13 residues. Trimming pared 4 bases from V and 0 bases from J, leaving 6 bases between. Germline CDR1 is SGHTA and CDR2 is FQGNSA. The CDR3 protein is CASSSNMNTEAFF. The CDR3 DNA reads TGTGCCAGCAGCTCTAACATGAACACTGAAGCTTTCTTT.

This clone was seen a single time. The V gene is TRBV5-4, the J gene TRBJ2-7, with D possibly being TRBD1 or TRBD2 (7 bases each). V lost 6 bases and J lost 5, with 18 bases in between. Germline assignment: CDR1 SGHNT and CDR2 YYREEE (reference sequence). The CDR3 sequence is 14 residues long. CDR3 protein: CASTPQGGDHEQYF. DNA of the CDR3: TGTGCCAGCACCCCCCAGGGGGGGGACCACGAGCAGTACTTC.

This chain uses TRBV5-4 with TRBJ2-7; 7 bases line up with TRBD2. J lost 2 bases, V lost 3 bases, and 2 bases had no gene match. CDR1 SGHNT and CDR2 YYREEE come from the germline V gene (reference sequence). The CDR3 runs 13 residues. In nucleotides, the CDR3 is TGTGCCAGCAGCTCAACTAGCGCCTACGAGCAGTACTTC. This translates into CASSSTSAYEQYF. Full variable domain (outside the CDR3, taken from reference TRBV5-4 and TRBJ2-7): ETGVTQSPTHLIKTRGQQVTLRCSSQSGHNTVSWYQQALGQGPQFIFQYYREEENGRGNFPPRFSGLQFPNYSSELNVNALELDDSALYLCASSSTSAYEQYFGPGTRLTVT.

The rearrangement links TRBV7-9 to TRBJ2-7; the D is unclear. Trimming cost V 5 bases and J 2 bases, with 22 bases left between them. The CDR3 covers 17 residues. In germline, CDR1 is SEHNR, CDR2 FQNEAQ (reference sequence). The CDR3 bases are TGTGCCAGCAGCCCCCGAACAGACCGAAACCTACCCTACGAGCAGTACTTC. Translated, it gives CASSPRTDRNLPYEQYF.

V usage is TRBV30 and J usage is TRBJ2-3; 7 nucleotides match TRBD1. CDR1 and CDR2 (germline): GTSNPN, SVGIG (reference sequence). CDR3 length: 15 amino acids. V was clipped by 0 bases and J by 1 base; unmatched bases: 4. The CDR3 region has the DNA TGTGCCTGGAGTGTCTGGGACAGCGGCACAGATACGCAGTATTTT. It encodes CAWSVWDSGTDTQYF.

The genes are TRBV11-2 and TRBJ2-7, with D unresolved. Trimming removed 1 base at V and 7 bases at J, with 5 bases between. The CDR3 loop spans 11 amino acids. CDR1 is SGHAT and CDR2 is FQNNGV in the germline V gene. CDR3 sequence (DNA): TGTGCCAGCAGCTTAGGACCGGAGCAGTACTTC. It is translated as CASSLGPEQYF.

This clone showed up just a few times. This sequence joins TRBV5-5 and TRBJ2-3; D possibly corresponds to TRBD1 (5 bases). Germline CDR1 is SGHKS and CDR2 is YYEKEE (reference sequence). The CDR3 is made up of 15 amino acids. V was clipped by 0 bases and J by 0 bases, with 8 bases between them. Here the CDR3 reads CASSLAGFSTDTQYF. DNA of the CDR3: TGTGCCAGCAGCTTGGCAGGGTTTAGCACAGATACGCAGTATTTT.

The rearrangement links TRBV10-3 to TRBJ2-7; 12 bases match TRBD2. Germline loops: CDR1 ENHRY, CDR2 SYGVKD. V shed 8 bases and J 3 bases; nucleotides not matched to a gene: 2. The CDR3 spans 13 residues. The CDR3 protein is CAIGTSGYYEQYF. The CDR3 region has the DNA TGTGCCATCGGGACTAGCGGGTACTACGAGCAGTACTTC.

The V gene is TRBV19, the J gene TRBJ2-1; 10 bases align to TRBD2. CDR1 LNHDA and CDR2 SQIVND come from the germline V gene (reference sequence). This CDR3 is built from 13 residues. Unmatched junction bases numbered 7, after V lost 7 bases and J lost 10 bases. CDR3 in DNA: TGTGCCAGTAATCTAGCGGGAGTGGGGGAGCAGTTCTTC. Translating gives CASNLAGVGEQFF.

This clone occurred a few times. The chain has TRBV30 and TRBJ1-6, with unresolved D. This CDR3 spans 12 amino acids. Looked up from germline, CDR1 is GTSNPN and CDR2 is SVGIG (reference sequence). The ends were cut back, 5 bases at V and 10 bases at J, with 12 bases in the middle. The CDR3 region has the DNA TGTGCCTGGGAAGTCCCGGGGTCACCCCTCCACTTT. Protein product: CAWEVPGSPLHF.

The chain uses TRBV5-1 and TRBJ1-4; tentatively, D is TRBD1 (6 bases). CDR1 and CDR2 (germline): SGHRS, YFSETQ. The CDR3 is made up of 14 amino acids. Trimming took off 5 bases at V and 7 bases at J, with 15 bases between the two ends. The CDR3 spells CASRREGGSEKLFF. Here the CDR3 DNA reads TGCGCCAGCAGGAGGGAAGGGGGGAGTGAAAAACTGTTTTTT.

The chain couples TRBV19 to TRBJ1-1; possibly TRBD1 for D (6 bases). CDR3 length: 14 amino acids. V was shortened by 5 bases and J by 5 bases, with 15 bases between the two germline ends. Germline CDR1 and CDR2: LNHDA and SQIVND (reference sequence). The CDR3, as DNA: TGTGCCAGTAGTTCAACACTAGGGGGGACTGAAGCTTTCTTT. Translation: CASSSTLGGTEAFF.

The chain is built from TRBV19 and TRBJ2-2; D possibly corresponds to TRBD2 (5 bases). Per germline, CDR1 LNHDA and CDR2 SQIVND (reference sequence). This CDR3 spans 16 amino acids. Trimming cost V 7 bases and J 5 bases, with 20 bases left between them. The CDR3 DNA reads as TGTGCCAGTACCCTTAGGTCCGGGGTTGGAACCGGGGAGCTGTTTTTT. Protein sequence: CASTLRSGVGTGELFF.

As DNA, the CDR3 is TGTGCCAGCAGACCCGGGACTTCGAACACCGGGGAGCTGTTTTTT. Its translation: CASRPGTSNTGELFF. The rearrangement uses TRBV7-2 and TRBJ2-2, with D perhaps TRBD2 (6 bases). Germline CDR1 is SGHTA and CDR2 is FQGNSA. The CDR3 is 15 residues long. V shed 6 bases and J shed 0 bases, with 11 bases lying between them.

The rearrangement links TRBV21-1 to TRBJ2-7; the listed D gene, TRBD2, was not tested against the DNA. TRBV21-1 is assigned pseudogene status. CDR3 size: 14 residues. As DNA, the CDR3 is TGTGCCAGCAGCAAGCCGCGGGAGACCTACGAGCAGTACTTC. Its translation is CASSKPRETYEQYF.

The rearrangement joins TRBV28 to TRBJ2-1; 10 bases agree with TRBD2. This CDR3 is 15 amino acids long. Trimming took 6 bases from V and 1 from J; bases not matched to a gene: 3. Per the germline V gene, CDR1 is MDHEN and CDR2 is SYDVKM. DNA for the CDR3: TGTGCCAGCAGCCTTAGCGGGGGGTCCTACAATGAGCAGTTCTTC. It translates to CASSLSGGSYNEQFF.

CDR3 bases: TGTGCCAGCACCCCCTCGGGAGGGATGAGCATGAACACTGAAGCTTTCTTT. This codes for CASTPSGGMSMNTEAFF. The chain joins TRBV6-4 to TRBJ1-1; D call uncertain. Trimming removed 7 bases from V and 0 bases from J, with 21 bases in between. This CDR3 contains 17 residues. Germline CDR1 reads MRHNA; CDR2 reads SNTAGT.

The CDR3 coding sequence is TGTGCCACCAGTGATTTGGACAGGCCTAGGGGCTACACCTTC. Protein sequence: CATSDLDRPRGYTF. The chain is built from TRBV24-1 and TRBJ1-2, with a weak D call TRBD1 (6 bases). This CDR3 comprises 14 residues. The germline V gene encodes CDR1 KGHDR and CDR2 SFDVKD. Deletions cut 0 bases from V and 8 bases from J, with 12 bases between.

The chain joins TRBV30 to TRBJ1-1, with a tentative D call TRBD1 (5 bases). Trimming removed 6 bases from V and 4 bases from J, with 15 bases in between. The CDR3 consists of 13 residues. The V gene's germline CDR1 is GTSNPN and CDR2 SVGIG (reference sequence). CDR3 sequence: CACSQDPVTEAFF. The DNA for the CDR3 is TGTGCCTGTTCACAGGACCCGGTCACTGAAGCTTTCTTT.

This rearrangement joins TRBV18 to TRBJ2-7, with TRBD1 matching 7 bases. Germline values: CDR1 KGHSH, CDR2 LQKENI. Losses at the gene ends were 3 bases for V and 0 bases for J; bases not matched to a gene: 5. The CDR3 has 15 residues. CDR3 region: CASSPKTGFSYEQYF. CDR3 bases: TGTGCCAGCTCACCCAAGACAGGGTTCTCCTACGAGCAGTACTTC.

This clone was picked up a small number of times. This chain uses TRBV6-5 with TRBJ2-7, with 7 bases matching TRBD1. Germline trimming cut 6 bases from V and 3 bases from J; bases unmatched to any gene: 8. The CDR3 has 14 residues. Germline assignment: CDR1 MNHEY and CDR2 SVGAGI. The CDR3 is CASRVDRANYEQYF. The CDR3 DNA reads TGTGCCAGCAGGGTTGACAGGGCCAACTACGAGCAGTACTTC.

The chain employs TRBV7-9 and TRBJ2-1, with 9 positions matching TRBD1. The CDR3 extends over 17 amino acids. Germline CDR1 and CDR2: SEHNR and FQNEAQ (reference sequence). With V trimmed by 0 bases and J by 3 bases, 6 bases remained unmatched. CDR3 DNA sequence: TGTGCCAGCAGCTTAGCGGGAAACAGGGGGCTCTACAATGAGCAGTTCTTC. Its translation is CASSLAGNRGLYNEQFF.

V and J are TRBV6-5 and TRBJ2-2, with D possibly matching TRBD1 (5 bases). CDR1 and CDR2 from the germline V gene are MNHEY and SVGAGI. Trimming took 6 bases from V and 5 from J, leaving 13 bases between them. CDR3 size: 14 residues. CDR3 protein: CASRPDSRTGELFF. For the CDR3, the DNA is TGTGCCAGCAGGCCTGACAGTAGAACCGGGGAGCTGTTTTTT.

The chain couples TRBV11-2 to TRBJ1-6; D may be TRBD1 (5 bases). The germline V gene encodes CDR1 SGHAT and CDR2 FQNNGV. The CDR3 consists of 14 residues. Between the trimmed V and J ends, which lost 2 bases and 7 bases, there was a span of 9 bases. The CDR3 DNA follows: TGTGCCAGCAGCTTATTGACAGTAAATTCACCCCTCCACTTT. Translation: CASSLLTVNSPLHF.

The chain has TRBV11-1 and TRBJ2-1; 8 bases are a match to TRBD1. Germline-derived CDR1 and CDR2 are SGHAT and FQDESV (reference sequence). The CDR3 totals 15 residues. V gave up 0 bases and J gave up 6 bases; unmatched junction bases: 4. Here the CDR3 reads CASSLAYRGINEQFF. Written as DNA, the CDR3 is TGTGCCAGCAGCTTAGCCTACAGGGGGATCAATGAGCAGTTCTTC.